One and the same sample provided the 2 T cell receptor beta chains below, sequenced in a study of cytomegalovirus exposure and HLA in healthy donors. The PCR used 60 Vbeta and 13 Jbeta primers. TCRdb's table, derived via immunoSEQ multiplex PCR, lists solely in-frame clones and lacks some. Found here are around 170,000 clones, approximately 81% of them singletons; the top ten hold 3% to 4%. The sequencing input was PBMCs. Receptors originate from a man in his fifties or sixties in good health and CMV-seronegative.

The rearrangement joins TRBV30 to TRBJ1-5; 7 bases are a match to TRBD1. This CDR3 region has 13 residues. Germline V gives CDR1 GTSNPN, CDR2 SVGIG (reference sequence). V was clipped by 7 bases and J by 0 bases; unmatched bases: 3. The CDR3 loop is CAYNRGSNQPQHF. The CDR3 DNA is TGTGCCTACAACAGGGGTAGCAATCAGCCCCAGCATTTT.

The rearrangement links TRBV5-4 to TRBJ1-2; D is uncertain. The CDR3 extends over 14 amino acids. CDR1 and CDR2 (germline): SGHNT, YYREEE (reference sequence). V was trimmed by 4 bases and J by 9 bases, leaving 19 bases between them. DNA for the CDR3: TGTGCCAGCAGCCGAGCAAGTAGTGGGGAGCGCTACACCTTC. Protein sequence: CASSRASSGERYTF.